The entry below describes one TCR beta chain. The data stem from a study of blood T cell repertoires in COVID-19. As for the study in general: The United States, Italy and Spain supplied acute and convalescent COVID-19 samples. PBMCs, B-cell-depleted T cells, or T cells provided the cDNA or gDNA that made up the material.

Under the authors' procedure: How many nucleated cells were present was estimated from reference gene primer amplification. Here immunoSEQ multiplex PCR was the method, and the copy in TCRdb shows in-frame clones only, minus some. That table is the source of V, J and clone size, and D and trimming were worked out from the DNA. The sample yields 200,000 or so clones, approximately 87% seen once. CDR3 size: 15 residues. The germline gives CDR1 LNHDA, CDR2 SQIVND (reference sequence). V was clipped by 5 bases and J by 5 bases; unmatched bases: 5. The sample comprised peripheral blood. The V gene is TRBV19, the J gene TRBJ1-4; 10 nucleotides match TRBD1. This receptor was identified in a woman in her seventies with acute or convalescent COVID-19. The CDR3: CASSFRTGGNEKLFF. The CDR3 coding sequence is TGTGCCAGTAGTTTCCGGACAGGGGGAAATGAAAAACTGTTTTTT. Full variable domain (remainder filled in from reference TRBV19 and TRBJ1-4): DGGITQSPKYLFRKEGQNVTLSCEQNLNHDAMYWYRQDPGQGLRLIYYSQIVNDFQKGDIAEGYSVSREKKESFPLTVTSAQKNPTAFYLCASSFRTGGNEKLFFGSGTQLSVL.